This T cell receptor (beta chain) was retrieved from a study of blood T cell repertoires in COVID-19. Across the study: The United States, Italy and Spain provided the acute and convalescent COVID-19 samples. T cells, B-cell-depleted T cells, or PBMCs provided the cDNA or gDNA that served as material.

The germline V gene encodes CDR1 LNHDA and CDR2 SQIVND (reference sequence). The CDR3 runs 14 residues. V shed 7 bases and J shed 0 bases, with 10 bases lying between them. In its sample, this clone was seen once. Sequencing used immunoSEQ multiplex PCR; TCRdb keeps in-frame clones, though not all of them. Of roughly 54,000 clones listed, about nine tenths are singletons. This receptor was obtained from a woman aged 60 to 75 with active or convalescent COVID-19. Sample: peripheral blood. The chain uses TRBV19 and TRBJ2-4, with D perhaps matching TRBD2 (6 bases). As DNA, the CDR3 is TGTGCCAGTACCCCGGGACTAGCCAAAAACATTCAGTACTTC. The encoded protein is CASTPGLAKNIQYF.